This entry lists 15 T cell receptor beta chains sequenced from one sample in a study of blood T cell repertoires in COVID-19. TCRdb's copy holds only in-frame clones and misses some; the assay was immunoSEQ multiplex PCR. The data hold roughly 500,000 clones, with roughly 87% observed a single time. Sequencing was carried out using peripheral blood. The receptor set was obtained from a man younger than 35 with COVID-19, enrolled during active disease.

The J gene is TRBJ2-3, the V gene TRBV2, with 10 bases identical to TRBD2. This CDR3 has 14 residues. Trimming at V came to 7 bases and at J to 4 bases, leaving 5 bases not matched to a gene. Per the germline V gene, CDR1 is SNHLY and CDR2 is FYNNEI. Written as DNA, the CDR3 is TGTGCCAGCAACCCTAGCGGGAGTTCAGATACGCAGTATTTT. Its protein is CASNPSGSSDTQYF.

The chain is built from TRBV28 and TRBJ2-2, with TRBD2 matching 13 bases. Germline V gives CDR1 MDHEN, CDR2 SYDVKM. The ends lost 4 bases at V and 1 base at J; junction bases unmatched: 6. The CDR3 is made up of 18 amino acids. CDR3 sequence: CASSSGLAGEVNTGELFF. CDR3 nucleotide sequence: TGTGCCAGCAGTTCCGGACTAGCGGGAGAGGTGAACACCGGGGAGCTGTTTTTT.

CDR3 region: CASSLRLAGRYNEQFF. CDR3 nucleotide sequence: TGTGCCAGCAGCTTACGACTAGCGGGGCGTTACAATGAGCAGTTCTTC. The chain employs TRBV13 and TRBJ2-1; TRBD2 matches 11 bases. This CDR3 comprises 16 residues. From germline, CDR1 is PRHDT and CDR2 FYEKMQ (reference sequence). Trimming cost V 2 bases and J 4 bases; bases outside gene matches: 4.

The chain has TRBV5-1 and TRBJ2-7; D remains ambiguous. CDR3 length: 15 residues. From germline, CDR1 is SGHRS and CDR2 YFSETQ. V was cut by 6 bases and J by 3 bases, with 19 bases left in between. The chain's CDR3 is CASTSLPGRIYEQYF. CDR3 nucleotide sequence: TGCGCCAGCACCTCCCTCCCCGGCAGGATCTACGAGCAGTACTTC.

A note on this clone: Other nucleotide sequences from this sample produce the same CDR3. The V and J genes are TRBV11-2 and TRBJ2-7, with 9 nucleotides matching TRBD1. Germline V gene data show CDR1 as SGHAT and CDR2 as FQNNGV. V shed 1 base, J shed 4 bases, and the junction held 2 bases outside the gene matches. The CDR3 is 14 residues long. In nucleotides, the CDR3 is TGTGCCAGCAGCTTAGGGACAGGGGCTTACGAGCAGTACTTC. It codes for CASSLGTGAYEQYF.

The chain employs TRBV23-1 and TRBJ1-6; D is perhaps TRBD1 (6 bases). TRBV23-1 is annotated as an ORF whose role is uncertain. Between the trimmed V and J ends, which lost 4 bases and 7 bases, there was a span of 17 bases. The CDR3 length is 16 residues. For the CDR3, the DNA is TGCGCCAGCAGTCCGGTATCCAGGGGTTTGAATTCACCCCTCCACTTT. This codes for CASSPVSRGLNSPLHF.

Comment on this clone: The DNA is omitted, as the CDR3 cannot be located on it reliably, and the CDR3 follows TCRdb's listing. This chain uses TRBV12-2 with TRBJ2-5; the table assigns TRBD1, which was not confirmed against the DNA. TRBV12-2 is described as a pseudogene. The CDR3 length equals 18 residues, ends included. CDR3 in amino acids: CASRLVGTGIGNQETQYF.

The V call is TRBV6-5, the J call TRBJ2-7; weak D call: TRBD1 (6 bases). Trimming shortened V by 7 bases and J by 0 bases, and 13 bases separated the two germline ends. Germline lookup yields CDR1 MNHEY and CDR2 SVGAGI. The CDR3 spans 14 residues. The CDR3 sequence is CASKPGHNSYEQYF. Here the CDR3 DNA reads TGTGCCAGCAAACCGGGACACAACTCCTACGAGCAGTACTTC.

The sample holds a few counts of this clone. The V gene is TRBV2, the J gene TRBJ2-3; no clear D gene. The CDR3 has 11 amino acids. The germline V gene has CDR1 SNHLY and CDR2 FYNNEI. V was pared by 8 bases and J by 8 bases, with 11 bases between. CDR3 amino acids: CASQRLSTQYF. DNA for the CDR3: TGTGCCAGCCAGAGACTCTCTACGCAGTATTTT. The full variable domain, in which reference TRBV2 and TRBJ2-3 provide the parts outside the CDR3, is EPEVTQTPSHQVTQMGQEVILRCVPISNHLYFYWYRQILGQKVEFLVSFYNNEISEKSEIFDDQFSVERPDGSNFTLKIRSTKLEDSAMYFCASQRLSTQYFGPGTRLTVL.

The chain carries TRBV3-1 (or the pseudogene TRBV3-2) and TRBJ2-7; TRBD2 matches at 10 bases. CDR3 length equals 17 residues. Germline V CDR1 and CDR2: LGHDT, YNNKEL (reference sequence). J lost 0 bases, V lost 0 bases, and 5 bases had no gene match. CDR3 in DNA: TGTGCCAGCAGCCAAGAACTAGCGGGACGCTACTCCTACGAGCAGTACTTC. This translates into CASSQELAGRYSYEQYF.

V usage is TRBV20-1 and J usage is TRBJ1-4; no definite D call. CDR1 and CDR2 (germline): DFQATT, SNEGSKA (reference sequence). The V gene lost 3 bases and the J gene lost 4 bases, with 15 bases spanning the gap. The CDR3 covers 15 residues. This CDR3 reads CSASQTGSYNEKLFF. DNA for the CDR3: TGCAGTGCTAGTCAAACCGGGTCCTATAATGAAAAACTGTTTTTT.

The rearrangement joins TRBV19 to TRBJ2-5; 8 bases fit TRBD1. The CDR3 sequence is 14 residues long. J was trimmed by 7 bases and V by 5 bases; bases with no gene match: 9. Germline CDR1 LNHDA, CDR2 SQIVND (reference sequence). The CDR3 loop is CASSLTGTGGTQYF. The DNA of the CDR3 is TGTGCCAGTAGTCTGACCGGGACAGGAGGGACCCAGTACTTC.

CDR3 sequence: CASSVGPLDRVMNTEAFF. In DNA, the CDR3 is TGTGCCAGCAGCGTAGGCCCCCTGGACAGGGTCATGAACACTGAAGCTTTCTTT. The chain recombines TRBV9 with TRBJ1-1; 8 bases align to TRBD1. V shed 0 bases, J shed 0 bases, and the junction held 10 bases outside the gene matches. The CDR3 covers 18 residues. CDR1 and CDR2 (germline): SGDLS, YYNGEE. The full variable domain, completed using reference TRBV9 and TRBJ1-1, is DSGVTQTPKHLITATGQRVTLRCSPRSGDLSVYWYQQSLDQGLQFLIQYYNGEERAKGNILERFSAQQFPDLHSELNLSSLELGDSALYFCASSVGPLDRVMNTEAFFGQGTRLTVV.

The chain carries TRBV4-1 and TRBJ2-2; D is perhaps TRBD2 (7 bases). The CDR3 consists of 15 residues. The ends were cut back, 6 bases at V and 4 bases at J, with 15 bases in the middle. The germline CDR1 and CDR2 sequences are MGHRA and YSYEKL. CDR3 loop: CASRRERGSTGELFF. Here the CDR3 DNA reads TGCGCCAGCAGGCGGGAGAGGGGGAGCACCGGGGAGCTGTTTTTT.

The CDR3 DNA reads as TGTGCCAGCAAAGGACAGGGGCGGGAAAAACTGTTTTTT. The encoded protein is CASKGQGREKLFF. V usage is TRBV25-1 and J usage is TRBJ1-4, with 9 bases matching TRBD1. CDR1 is MGHDK and CDR2 is SYGVNS in the germline V gene. Germline trimming cut 7 bases from V and 8 bases from J; bases unmatched to any gene: 5. The CDR3 has 13 amino acids.